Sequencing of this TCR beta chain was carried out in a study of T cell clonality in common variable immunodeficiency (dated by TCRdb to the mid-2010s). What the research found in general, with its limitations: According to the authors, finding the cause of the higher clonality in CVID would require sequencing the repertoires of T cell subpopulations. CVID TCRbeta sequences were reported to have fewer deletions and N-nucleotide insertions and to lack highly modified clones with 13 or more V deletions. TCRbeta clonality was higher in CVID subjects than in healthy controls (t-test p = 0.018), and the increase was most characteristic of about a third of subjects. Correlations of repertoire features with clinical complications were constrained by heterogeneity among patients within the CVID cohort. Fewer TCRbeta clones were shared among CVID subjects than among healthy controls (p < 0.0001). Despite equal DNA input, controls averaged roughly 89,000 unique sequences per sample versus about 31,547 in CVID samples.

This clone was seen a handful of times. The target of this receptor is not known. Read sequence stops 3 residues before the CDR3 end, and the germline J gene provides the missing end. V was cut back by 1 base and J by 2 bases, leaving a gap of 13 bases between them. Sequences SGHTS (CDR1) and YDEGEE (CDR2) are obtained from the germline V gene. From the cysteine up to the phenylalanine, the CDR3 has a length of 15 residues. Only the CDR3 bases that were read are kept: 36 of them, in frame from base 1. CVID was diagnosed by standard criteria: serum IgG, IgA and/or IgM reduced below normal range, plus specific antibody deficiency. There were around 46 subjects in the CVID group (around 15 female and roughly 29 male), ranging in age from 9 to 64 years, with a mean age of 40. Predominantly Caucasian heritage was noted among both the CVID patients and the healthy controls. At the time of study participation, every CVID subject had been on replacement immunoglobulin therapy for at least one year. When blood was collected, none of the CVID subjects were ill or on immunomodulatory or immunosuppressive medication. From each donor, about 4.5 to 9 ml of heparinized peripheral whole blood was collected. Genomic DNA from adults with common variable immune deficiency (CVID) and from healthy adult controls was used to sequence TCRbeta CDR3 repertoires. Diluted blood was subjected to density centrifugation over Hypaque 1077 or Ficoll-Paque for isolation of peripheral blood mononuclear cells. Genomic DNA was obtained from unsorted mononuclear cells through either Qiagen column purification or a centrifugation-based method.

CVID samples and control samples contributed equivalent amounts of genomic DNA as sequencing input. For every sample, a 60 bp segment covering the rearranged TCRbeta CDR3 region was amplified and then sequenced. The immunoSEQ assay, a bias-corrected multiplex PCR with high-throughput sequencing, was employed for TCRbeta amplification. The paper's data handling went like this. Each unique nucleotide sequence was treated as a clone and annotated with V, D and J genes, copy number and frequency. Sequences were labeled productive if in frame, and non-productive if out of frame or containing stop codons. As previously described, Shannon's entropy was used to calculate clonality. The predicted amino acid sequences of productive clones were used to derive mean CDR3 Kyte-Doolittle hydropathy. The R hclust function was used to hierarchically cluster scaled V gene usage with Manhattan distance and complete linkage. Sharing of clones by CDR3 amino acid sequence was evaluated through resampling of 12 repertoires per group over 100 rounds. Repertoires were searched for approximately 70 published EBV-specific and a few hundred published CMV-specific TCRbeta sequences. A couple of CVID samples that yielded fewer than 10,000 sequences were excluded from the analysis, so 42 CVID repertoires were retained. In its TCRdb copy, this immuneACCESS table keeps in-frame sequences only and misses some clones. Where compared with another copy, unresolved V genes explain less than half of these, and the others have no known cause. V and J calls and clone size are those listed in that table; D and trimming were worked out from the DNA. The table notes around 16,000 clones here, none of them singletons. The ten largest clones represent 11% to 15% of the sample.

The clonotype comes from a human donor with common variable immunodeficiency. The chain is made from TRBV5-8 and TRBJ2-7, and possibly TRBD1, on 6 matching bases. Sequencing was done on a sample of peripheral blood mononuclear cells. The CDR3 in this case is CASSLWAGATYEQYF. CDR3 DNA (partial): TGTGCCAGCAGCTTGTGGGCAGGGGCCACCTACGAG.